What follows are 30 T cell receptor beta chains derived from one specimen sequenced in a study of T-cell reconstitution after alpha-beta-depleted transplantation in children. The TCRbeta library was prepared with unique molecular identifiers. TCRdb processed the PCR reads anew with MiXCR; each CDR3 protein has one entry. The sample holds 250,000 to 300,000 distinct CDR3 sequences, around 10% seen once. The sample was PBMCs, taken before TCRalphabeta/CD19-depleted stem cell transplant. The receptors shown here come from a boy under two years old with acute myeloid leukemia, due to receive a stem cell transplant.

This clonotype was seen repeatedly, ten times or more. The V gene is TRBV10-2, the J gene TRBJ2-2, with D perhaps given as TRBD1 or TRBD2 (5 bases each). Trimming pared 6 bases from V and 6 bases from J, leaving 11 bases between. Germline V gives CDR1 WSHSY, CDR2 SAAADI. This CDR3 spans 13 amino acids. The DNA for the CDR3 is TGCGCCAGCAGGGGGGAATCGCCCGGGGAGCTGTTTTTT. Amino acid sequence: CASRGESPGELFF.

Ten or more counts support this clonotype. The rearrangement joins TRBV20-1 to TRBJ1-1; D unresolved. V lost 0 bases and J 4 bases, leaving 15 bases between the germline ends. Germline-derived CDR1 and CDR2 are DFQATT and SNEGSKA (reference sequence). The CDR3 contains 15 residues. The chain's CDR3 is CSARDLLWVRTEAFF. CDR3 DNA: TGCAGTGCTAGAGATCTCCTGTGGGTACGCACTGAAGCTTTCTTT.

This clonotype was seen repeatedly, ten times or more. The V gene is TRBV29-1, the J gene TRBJ2-4; TRBD2 aligns across 8 bases. This CDR3 has 14 amino acids. Germline V gene sequence: CDR1 SQVTM, CDR2 ANQGSEA. The V gene end was trimmed by 5 bases and the J gene end by 2 bases; junction bases not matched to a gene: 5. As DNA, the CDR3 is TGCAGCGTTCCCGGGAGGGCCACCAAAAACATTCAGTACTTC. It yields the protein CSVPGRATKNIQYF.

This clonotype was counted ten times or more. The chain employs TRBV5-1 and TRBJ2-1; TRBD1 might be the D (5 bases). The germline V gene encodes CDR1 SGHRS and CDR2 YFSETQ. CDR3 length: 11 residues. V lost 9 bases and J lost 7, with 11 bases in between. As DNA, the CDR3 is TGCGCCACCACGACAGCAAATGAGCAGTTCTTC. Translating it yields CATTTANEQFF.

This clonotype was seen only a few times. The genes are TRBV5-1 and TRBJ2-1; 8 nucleotides agree with TRBD1. Losses at the gene ends were 2 bases for V and 6 bases for J; bases not matched to a gene: 4. Germline CDR1 is SGHRS and CDR2 is YFSETQ. The CDR3 spans 14 residues. Written as DNA, the CDR3 is TGCGCCAGCAGCTTACGGACAGGGAGCAATGAGCAGTTCTTC. Residues: CASSLRTGSNEQFF. The whole variable domain, remainder taken from reference TRBV5-1 and TRBJ2-1, is KAGVTQTPRYLIKTRGQQVTLSCSPISGHRSVSWYQQTPGQGLQFLFEYFSETQRNKGNFPGRFSGRQFSNSRSEMNVSTLELGDSALYLCASSLRTGSNEQFFGPGTRLTVL.

This clonotype was detected ten times or more. The chain joins TRBV4-3 to TRBJ2-7; 14 bases are a match to TRBD2. CDR1 and CDR2 from the germline V gene are LGHNA and YSLEER. This CDR3 spans 15 amino acids. J was trimmed by 3 bases and V by 4 bases; bases with no gene match: 2. DNA of the CDR3: TGCGCCAGCAGCCGGGGACTAGCGGGAGACTACGAGCAGTACTTC. Protein: CASSRGLAGDYEQYF.

This clonotype was detected ten times or more. The J gene is TRBJ2-7, the V gene TRBV28; 9 positions agree with TRBD2. Germline-derived CDR1 and CDR2 are MDHEN and SYDVKM. The V and J ends lost 6 bases and 3 bases, in that order; junction bases with no gene match: 9. The CDR3 extends over 15 amino acids. The CDR3 sequence: CASSHQGLASYEQYF. The DNA of the CDR3 is TGTGCCAGCAGCCACCAGGGACTAGCAAGCTACGAGCAGTACTTC.

This clonotype was detected many times. The chain links TRBV5-6 to TRBJ1-1, with D tentatively TRBD1 (6 bases). The CDR3 is 16 amino acids. The V end lost 1 base, the J end lost 8 bases, and 21 bases lay between the germline ends. Germline CDR1 is SGHDT and CDR2 is YYEEEE. CDR3 region: CASSLLGTGLGLEAFF. Here the CDR3 DNA reads TGTGCCAGCAGCTTGCTTGGTACAGGGTTAGGATTAGAAGCTTTCTTT.

This clonotype was recorded at least ten times. The chain carries TRBV7-9 and TRBJ2-7; D is perhaps TRBD1 (5 bases). The CDR3 length is 17 residues. Germline V gives CDR1 SEHNR, CDR2 FQNEAQ (reference sequence). Between the trimmed V and J ends, which lost 3 bases and 3 bases, there was a span of 21 bases. CDR3 nucleotides: TGTGCCAGCAGCTTTTGGTGGACAAGTGGCGTTAGCTACGAGCAGTACTTC. Its translation is CASSFWWTSGVSYEQYF.

This chain connects TRBV6-1 to TRBJ1-4, with D unclear. CDR3 length equals 14 residues. Looked up from germline, CDR1 is MNHNS and CDR2 is SASEGT. The V end was cut by 4 bases, the J end by 4 bases, with 10 bases between. In DNA, the CDR3 is TGTGCCAGCAGTGGTTTAAGGTTTAATGAAAAACTGTTTTTT. It codes for CASSGLRFNEKLFF.

The chain links TRBV6-5 to TRBJ2-7; possibly TRBD2 for D (6 bases). Germline CDR1 and CDR2: MNHEY and SVGAGI. With 0 bases removed from V and 6 bases from J, the gap between germline ends came to 15 bases. The CDR3 extends over 15 amino acids. The CDR3 DNA follows: TGTGCCAGCAGTTACTCGACCCCCGTCGGGGGCGAGCAGTACTTC. Protein: CASSYSTPVGGEQYF.

The rearrangement links TRBV28 to TRBJ1-4; perhaps TRBD1 as D (6 bases). Germline lookup yields CDR1 MDHEN and CDR2 SYDVKM. Between the trimmed V and J ends, which lost 5 bases and 5 bases, there was a span of 12 bases. The length of the CDR3 is 14 residues. CDR3 in DNA: TGTGCCAGCAGTGTCAGGGGCGGAAATGAAAAACTGTTTTTT. This sequence encodes CASSVRGGNEKLFF.

Many counts were recorded for this clonotype. This chain joins TRBV11-2 and TRBJ2-1; D not resolved. This CDR3 spans 17 amino acids. CDR1 and CDR2 from the germline V gene are SGHAT and FQNNGV. V was pared by 1 base and J by 0 bases, with 13 bases between. CDR3 sequence (DNA): TGTGCCAGCAGCTTAGTCGTAGGATTCAGCTCCTACAATGAGCAGTTCTTC. It translates to CASSLVVGFSSYNEQFF.

This clonotype has just a few counts. The rearrangement joins TRBV13 to TRBJ2-7, with 12 bases aligning to TRBD1. Germline-derived CDR1 and CDR2 are PRHDT and FYEKMQ (reference sequence). Trimming removed 4 bases from V and 3 bases from J; junction bases left unmatched: 7. This CDR3 region has 16 residues. This CDR3 reads CASSSSGTGGGYEQYF. In DNA form, the CDR3 reads TGTGCCAGCAGCTCCTCCGGGACAGGGGGCGGCTACGAGCAGTACTTC.

J is TRBJ2-1 and V is TRBV20-1; 8 bases fit TRBD2. This CDR3 has 14 amino acids. In germline, CDR1 is DFQATT, CDR2 SNEGSKA (reference sequence). V gave up 5 bases and J gave up 0 bases; unmatched junction bases: 3. The DNA of the CDR3 is TGCAGTGCTGCACTAGCGGCCTCCTACAATGAGCAGTTCTTC. Protein product: CSAALAASYNEQFF.

This clonotype has a handful of counts. The chain uses TRBV10-3 and TRBJ2-5; possibly TRBD2 for D (6 bases). The V end was cut by 3 bases, the J end by 5 bases, with 13 bases between. The CDR3 totals 14 residues. Per germline, CDR1 ENHRY and CDR2 SYGVKD. This chain's CDR3 is CAISDPGDGETQYF. As DNA, the CDR3 is TGTGCCATCAGTGATCCGGGGGATGGGGAGACCCAGTACTTC.

This clonotype has at least ten counts. The rearrangement links TRBV28 to TRBJ2-7, with D possibly TRBD1 on 5 matching bases. This CDR3 spans 13 amino acids. Trimming shortened V by 2 bases and J by 4 bases, and 9 bases separated the two germline ends. Germline lookup yields CDR1 MDHEN and CDR2 SYDVKM. The CDR3: CASSLGALYEQYF. The CDR3 DNA reads TGTGCCAGCAGTTTAGGGGCACTATACGAGCAGTACTTC. The variable domain in full, with the rest retrieved from reference TRBV28 and TRBJ2-7, is DVKVTQSSRYLVKRTGEKVFLECVQDMDHENMFWYRQDPGLGLRLIYFSYDVKMKEKGDIPEGYSVSREKKERFSLILESASTNQTSMYLCASSLGALYEQYFGPGTRLTVT.

This clonotype was recorded a few times. The V gene is TRBV24-1, the J gene TRBJ2-1; 7 bases align to TRBD1. V shed 9 bases and J 6 bases; nucleotides not matched to a gene: 10. The CDR3 extends over 14 amino acids. The V gene's germline CDR1 is KGHDR and CDR2 SFDVKD. The CDR3 is CATHVGAGGNEQFF. As DNA, the CDR3 is TGTGCCACCCACGTGGGGGCAGGGGGCAATGAGCAGTTCTTC.

On this clonotype: A much bigger clone sits one base away, suggesting this may be a read error. The J gene is TRBJ2-1, the V gene TRBV20-1; perhaps TRBD2 as D (5 bases). Looked up from germline, CDR1 is DFQATT and CDR2 is SNEGSKA (reference sequence). The CDR3 has 12 residues. CDR3 sequence: CGARGSYNEQFF. The CDR3 DNA reads TGCGGTGCCCGGGGTTCCTACAATGAGCAGTTCTTC.

This clonotype appeared many times. The gene calls are TRBV20-1 and TRBJ2-3; D may match TRBD1 or TRBD2 (5 bases each). Germline CDR1 is DFQATT and CDR2 is SNEGSKA (reference sequence). This CDR3 is built from 12 residues. Trimming took 5 bases from V and 4 from J, leaving 10 bases between them. CDR3 bases: TGCAGTGCTGGGACGGTAGCAGATACGCAGTATTTT. It is translated as CSAGTVADTQYF.

This chain uses TRBV20-1 with TRBJ2-7; 11 bases line up with TRBD2. There are 14 residues in the CDR3. In germline, CDR1 is DFQATT, CDR2 SNEGSKA (reference sequence). Here the CDR3 reads CIARPGLAAYEQYF. The DNA of the CDR3 is TGCATTGCGAGGCCGGGACTAGCGGCCTACGAGCAGTACTTC.

This clonotype turned up a few times. The chain links TRBV7-9 to TRBJ2-1, with a tentative D call TRBD1 (5 bases). The length of the CDR3 is 14 residues. V was shortened by 2 bases and J by 8 bases, with 13 bases between the two germline ends. CDR1 SEHNR and CDR2 FQNEAQ come from the germline V gene (reference sequence). CDR3: CASSLSWGIDEQFF. Written as DNA, the CDR3 is TGTGCCAGCAGCTTAAGTTGGGGCATCGATGAGCAGTTCTTC. The full variable domain, with the rest looked up from reference TRBV7-9 and TRBJ2-1, is DTGVSQNPRHKITKRGQNVTFRCDPISEHNRLYWYRQTLGQGPEFLTYFQNEAQLEKSRLLSDRFSAERPKGSFSTLEIQRTEQGDSAMYLCASSLSWGIDEQFFGPGTRLTVL.

This clonotype appeared many times. The chain couples TRBV20-1 to TRBJ2-7, with 9 bases aligning to TRBD1. The CDR3 is 14 amino acids. V trimming: 3 bases; J trimming: 0 bases; junction bases outside the gene matches: 3. Germline values: CDR1 DFQATT, CDR2 SNEGSKA (reference sequence). CDR3 nucleotide sequence: TGCAGTGCTAGGGGGGACAGGGTCTCCTACGAGCAGTACTTC. This sequence encodes CSARGDRVSYEQYF.

This clonotype was recorded at least ten times. J is TRBJ2-7 and V is TRBV11-2; D is unclear. V lost 5 bases and J lost 4, with 9 bases in between. The CDR3 is 12 residues long. Germline CDR1 SGHAT, CDR2 FQNNGV. CDR3 nucleotides: TGTGCCAGCAGCCCAGCACGTTACGAGCAGTACTTC. Translating it yields CASSPARYEQYF.

There are many counts of this clonotype. V gene TRBV7-9 combines with J gene TRBJ2-5, with D perhaps being TRBD1 or TRBD2 (5 bases each). The CDR3 totals 15 residues. Germline CDR1 SEHNR, CDR2 FQNEAQ (reference sequence). Trimming took 2 bases from V and 1 from J, leaving 11 bases between them. The CDR3 spells CASSLPEGPQETQYF. CDR3 DNA: TGTGCCAGCAGCTTACCTGAGGGGCCCCAAGAGACCCAGTACTTC.

There are many counts of this clonotype. The V and J genes are TRBV29-1 and TRBJ2-7, with 8 bases lining up with TRBD1. The CDR3 loop spans 16 amino acids. CDR1 is SQVTM, CDR2 ANQGSEA, per germline. J was trimmed by 5 bases and V by 1 base; bases with no gene match: 13. The CDR3 sequence: CSVEVFRVGRGHEQYF. CDR3 nucleotides: TGCAGCGTTGAAGTTTTTCGAGTCGGCAGGGGGCACGAGCAGTACTTC.

The chain employs TRBV25-1 and TRBJ1-4, with a weak D call TRBD1 (6 bases). The germline V gene encodes CDR1 MGHDK and CDR2 SYGVNS. V lost 2 bases and J lost 4, with 11 bases in between. The CDR3 covers 15 residues. In nucleotides, the CDR3 is TGTGCCAGCAGTGAAAGCAGGGGCCTTAATGAAAAACTGTTTTTT. Translated, it gives CASSESRGLNEKLFF.

The CDR3 is CSAADREGQPQHF. Written as DNA, the CDR3 is TGCAGCGCTGCCGACAGGGAAGGTCAGCCCCAGCATTTT. The V and J genes are TRBV29-1 and TRBJ1-5; 7 bases match TRBD1. The germline gives CDR1 SQVTM, CDR2 ANQGSEA. Trimming took 7 bases from V and 6 from J; bases not matched to a gene: 9. This CDR3 contains 13 residues.

The sample holds many counts of this clonotype. The chain uses TRBV11-2 and TRBJ1-1; TRBD1 matches 7 bases. Germline V gives CDR1 SGHAT, CDR2 FQNNGV. CDR3 length equals 15 residues. V was pared by 3 bases and J by 0 bases, with 4 bases of the junction left unmatched. The CDR3 here is CASSFGTGVNTEAFF. The CDR3 region has the DNA TGTGCCAGCAGCTTCGGAACAGGGGTGAACACTGAAGCTTTCTTT.

This clonotype was observed many times. V gene TRBV7-9 combines with J gene TRBJ2-7; D could derive from TRBD1 or TRBD2 (5 bases each). V lost 3 bases and J lost 1, with 16 bases in between. The CDR3 runs to 16 residues. CDR1 SEHNR and CDR2 FQNEAQ come from the germline V gene (reference sequence). In DNA, the CDR3 is TGTGCCAGCAGCTTCGGGGCAGTTAGAAGATCCTACGAGCAGTACTTC. It encodes CASSFGAVRRSYEQYF. Complete variable domain (other parts from reference TRBV7-9 and TRBJ2-7): DTGVSQNPRHKITKRGQNVTFRCDPISEHNRLYWYRQTLGQGPEFLTYFQNEAQLEKSRLLSDRFSAERPKGSFSTLEIQRTEQGDSAMYLCASSFGAVRRSYEQYFGPGTRLTVT.